This T cell receptor beta chain came from a study of CD8+ T cells in alopecia areata (dated by TCRdb to 2016 to 2018). A note on the overall study: Treated patients were enrolled in an open-label pilot trial of oral tofacitinib at 5 to 10 mg twice daily for moderate-to-severe alopecia areata. Tofacitinib was administered for 6 to 18 months, and 6 months of follow-up off drug were then conducted to assess delayed response and recurrence. The SALT score, which quantifies the percentage of affected scalp surface area, was used to measure disease severity in treated patients. To study T cell clonal expansion in alopecia areata, the researchers applied high-throughput TCRbeta sequencing to both the C3H/HeJ mouse model and human patients. Scalp tissue and sorted CD4+ and CD8+ peripheral blood T cells from patchy and totalis/universalis alopecia areata patients and from healthy controls were covered by human TCRbeta sequencing. Biopsies were taken from tofacitinib-treated patients at baseline and again at 4 and 24 weeks into treatment, and several of those patients also had a later scalp biopsy. Clonality in the scalp was compared among normal scalp (n=4), patchy alopecia areata scalp (n=8), and alopecia totalis/universalis scalp (n=8). RNA was extracted with the PAXgene miRNA kit for fixed scalp, the miRNeasy kit for PBMCs, and the RNeasy kit for mouse skin. TCRbeta CDR3 regions were amplified by immunoSEQ multiplex PCR with 35 Vbeta forward and 13 Jbeta reverse primers.

Including the terminal cysteine and phenylalanine, the CDR3 comprises 17 residues. Just the 51-base CDR3 DNA is kept, in frame starting at base 1. The V end gives up 4 bases and the J end 7 bases, leaving 17 bases in the junction not matched to a gene. Library preparation employed the immunoSEQ multiplex PCR assay. For TCR sequencing, RNA was extracted from every sample and reverse transcribed into cDNA to serve as template. SuperScript III was used to make first-strand cDNA, primed with a 2:1 mix of oligo-dT and random hexamers. A synthetic immune receptor repertoire was used to assess amplification bias, and residual bias was removed computationally. The paper's processing steps were these. Raw reads were preprocessed for error removal, and CDR3 was defined according to IMGT conventions as running from the conserved cysteine to phenylalanine. Clonality was computed as 1 minus the Shannon entropy, with the entropy normalized by log2 of the number of productive unique TCRs. Whether each scalp clone was CD4 or CD8 was inferred by checking scalp TCRbeta sequences against the CD4 and CD8 repertoires from sorted blood. In its TCRdb copy, this immuneACCESS table keeps in-frame sequences only and misses some clones. Where compared with another copy, unresolved V genes explain less than half of these, and the others have no known cause. V and J calls and clone size follow that table, whereas D and trimming were derived from the DNA. This sample gives about 190,000 clones in total; 45% to 65% of them show up just once. 0.65% to 0.7% of the sample is held by the ten biggest clonotypes.

Results the study describes overall, beyond this receptor: Scalp TCR repertoire analysis is complicated because resident alphabeta T cells in normal human skin are also sequenced, whereas mouse skin is dominated by gammadelta T cells. TCR sequences shared between patients were less clear than in mice, possibly partly because of HLA diversity in the patient population. Compared with normal scalp, lesional scalp, particularly in alopecia totalis/universalis, had higher clonality and more expanded CD8+ clones, which suggests antigenic drive. Because the treated cohort was small and had just a single nonresponder, larger studies are needed to establish links between baseline CD8+ expansion and response. During tofacitinib treatment, many expanded lesional clones stuck around in both scalp and blood, and this persistence may partly explain why relapse happens after treatment is stopped. Tofacitinib significantly decreased scalp clonality and the number of expanded CD8+ clones among the top 100 scalp clones.

Per the publication, the time point label means: about four weeks on oral tofacitinib. The sample's treatment or condition label is to be understood as: oral pan-JAK inhibitor, 5-10 mg twice daily. Lesional scalp punch biopsies and peripheral blood were collected from alopecia areata patients. PBMCs were isolated by density centrifugation and stained for CD3, CD4 and CD8, after which CD4+ and CD8+ T cells were sorted on a FACSAria. This clone was counted once. What this receptor recognizes is not known. No much larger clone is present one base from it, and per-base qualities are unavailable. The receptor was isolated from a human donor with alopecia areata. The rearranged segments are TRBV23-1 and TRBJ1-2; 8 bases in the middle match TRBD1. TRBV23-1 is assigned to the ORF class and has an uncertain function. The source material was CD4+ T cells sorted from blood, sampled at week 4, from a patient treated with tofacitinib. This receptor carries the CDR3 CASSLMSTGAIPPGYTF. The base sequence is TGCGCCAGCAGTCTGATGTCGACAGGGGCCATCCCTCCTGGCTACACCTTC.